This T cell receptor beta chain was captured in a study of read filtering for tumor transcriptome and immune sequencing. Study context: Revised staging placed eight or nine patients in R-ISS I, some 17 in II, six or seven in III.

Study results and caveats: Compared with RNA-seq, IR-seq gave much higher clonotype depth and reliability.

The library was built from 400 to 500 ng RNA with molecular barcoded adaptors for alpha/delta and beta/gamma chains. MiXCR was run by TCRdb on the reads, yielding one entry per CDR3 protein. The data show approximately 93,000 distinct CDR3 sequences, with 20% to 25% seen just once and approximately 10% held by the top ten. Sampling of bone marrow took place during active disease in every patient. This clonotype was observed at least ten times. Its matching antigen is unknown. The V gene lost 5 bases and the J gene lost 6 bases, with 9 bases spanning the gap. CDR3 length equals 12 residues. Germline CDR1 SEHNR, CDR2 FQNEAQ (reference sequence).

The gene calls are TRBV7-9 and TRBJ2-3; no definite D call. Sequenced input: a population of CD138-negative cells sorted from bone marrow. The receptor comes from a donor aged 40 or older with multiple myeloma. Here the CDR3 DNA reads TGTGCCAGCAGCCACCCCATGGATACGCAGTATTTT. It is translated as CASSHPMDTQYF. Full variable domain (rest looked up from reference TRBV7-9 and TRBJ2-3): DTGVSQNPRHKITKRGQNVTFRCDPISEHNRLYWYRQTLGQGPEFLTYFQNEAQLEKSRLLSDRFSAERPKGSFSTLEIQRTEQGDSAMYLCASSHPMDTQYFGPGTRLTVL.